These 31 T cell receptor beta chains were sequenced from one sample in a study of Graves' ophthalmopathy and Graves' hyperthyroidism. Beta-chain TCR CDR3 regions were amplified from RNA transcripts. First-round RT-PCR employed HTBI primers, with a second-round multiplex PCR after it. TCRdb processed the multiplex PCR reads anew with MiXCR; each CDR3 protein has one entry. This repertoire shows a few hundred thousand distinct CDR3 sequences, about a sixth found once; its top ten account for roughly 2.3%. The sequenced sample was peripheral blood. All receptors derive from an adult woman with stable Graves' hyperthyroidism.

This clonotype showed up many times. This chain uses TRBV29-1 with TRBJ2-4, with a weak D call TRBD2 (5 bases). In germline, CDR1 is SQVTM, CDR2 ANQGSEA. The CDR3 is made up of 13 amino acids. V was clipped by 4 bases and J by 0 bases, with 7 bases between them. CDR3 amino acids: CSVGGVAKNIQYF. CDR3 DNA sequence: TGCAGCGTTGGGGGAGTAGCCAAAAACATTCAGTACTTC.

Only a few counts were recorded for this clonotype. One base away lies a much larger clone, so this may be a sequencing read error. The chain carries TRBV6-2 or TRBV6-3 and TRBJ2-4; D is unresolved. Per germline, CDR1 MNHEY and CDR2 SVGEGT. CDR3 length equals 14 residues. The chain's CDR3 is CASTPEIAKNIKYF. The CDR3, as DNA: TGTGCCAGCACCCCCGAGATAGCCAAAAACATTAAGTACTTC.

The chain joins TRBV6-2 or TRBV6-3 to TRBJ1-2; 9 positions match TRBD1. Germline CDR1 MNHEY, CDR2 SVGEGT. The V and J ends lost 5 bases and 2 bases, in that order; junction bases with no gene match: 6. The CDR3 runs 15 residues. The CDR3 region has the DNA TGTGCCAGCAGTGATACAGGGGGCGCGAACTATGGCTACACCTTC. Its protein product is CASSDTGGANYGYTF.

This clonotype has at least ten counts. The rearrangement links TRBV7-6 to TRBJ2-4, with unresolved D. V lost 1 base to trimming and J lost 6 bases, with 7 bases between them. Per the germline V gene, CDR1 is SGHVS and CDR2 is FNYEAQ. CDR3 length: 13 amino acids. The CDR3 DNA follows: TGTGCCAGCAGCTTAGACCCTGGAAACATTCAGTACTTC. It encodes CASSLDPGNIQYF.

This clonotype occurred many times. The CDR3 DNA reads TGTGCCAGCAGTTTAAGGGCAGGGATCGGCTACGAGCAGTACTTC. Encoded protein: CASSLRAGIGYEQYF. The chain couples TRBV27 to TRBJ2-7, with a weak D call TRBD1 (5 bases). The V and J ends lost 2 bases and 3 bases respectively, with 14 bases between them. Per germline, CDR1 MNHEY and CDR2 SMNVEV (reference sequence). The CDR3 is made up of 15 amino acids.

This clonotype came up many times. J is TRBJ2-7 and V is TRBV6-1; 7 positions agree with TRBD2. This CDR3 spans 13 amino acids. Germline loops: CDR1 MNHNS, CDR2 SASEGT. V lost 9 bases and J lost 4; bases outside the gene matches: 9. CDR3 region: CASCGGGFYEQYF. The CDR3 DNA reads TGTGCCAGTTGCGGGGGTGGCTTTTACGAGCAGTACTTC.

This clonotype was found many times. This chain uses TRBV12-3 or TRBV12-4 with TRBJ1-5; possible D gene TRBD1, 6 bases. Trimming took off 5 bases at V and 0 bases at J, with 11 bases between the two ends. The CDR3 has 15 amino acids. CDR3 sequence (DNA): TGTGCCAGCAGTCGAACAGGGTTTAGCAATCAGCCCCAGCATTTT. Its translation: CASSRTGFSNQPQHF.

This clonotype was counted ten times or more. V and J are TRBV12-3 or TRBV12-4 and TRBJ1-6, with 8 bases fitting TRBD1. V was pared by 5 bases and J by 10 bases, with 7 bases of the junction left unmatched. CDR3 length: 14 residues. The chain's CDR3 is CASSKGQGVSPLHF. Written as DNA, the CDR3 is TGTGCCAGCAGTAAAGGACAGGGCGTCTCACCCCTCCACTTT.

This clonotype was seen repeatedly, ten times or more. The chain joins TRBV12-3 or TRBV12-4 to TRBJ2-7; 9 nucleotides line up with TRBD2. This CDR3 is 14 amino acids long. The trim removed 4 bases at V and 4 bases at J, leaving 5 bases unmatched. The CDR3 DNA reads as TGTGCCAGCAGTTCTAGCGGGACGGGGTACGAGCAGTACTTC. Translation: CASSSSGTGYEQYF.

CDR3 coding DNA: TGTGCCAGCAGCCCTTCTGTCGGACTAGCGGGAAACACCGGGGAGTCGTTTTTT. It specifies CASSPSVGLAGNTGESFF. The chain recombines TRBV7-3 with TRBJ2-2; 12 bases line up with TRBD2. Trimming cost V 5 bases and J 16 bases; bases outside gene matches: 23. In germline, CDR1 is SGHTA, CDR2 FQGTGA. This CDR3 is 18 amino acids long.

This clonotype has at least ten counts. This sequence joins TRBV6-2 or TRBV6-3 and TRBJ1-1, with a weak D call TRBD1 (6 bases). The CDR3 extends over 15 amino acids. CDR1 MNHEY and CDR2 SVGEGT come from the germline V gene. The V and J ends lost 2 bases and 0 bases respectively, with 10 bases between them. CDR3 sequence (DNA): TGTGCCAGCAGTTACGGGGGCAGTTTGAACACTGAAGCTTTCTTT. Its protein is CASSYGGSLNTEAFF.

This clonotype was recorded once. The chain couples TRBV10-3 to TRBJ1-1; TRBD1 matches at 9 bases. This CDR3 contains 14 residues. Germline V lookup: CDR1 ENHRY, CDR2 SYGVKD. V was clipped by 5 bases and J by 3 bases; unmatched bases: 4. The CDR3 coding sequence is TGTGCCATCAGTCGCCGGGACAGGGACACTGAAGCTTTCTTT. It encodes CAISRRDRDTEAFF.

The CDR3: CASSPLGTGETQYF. DNA for the CDR3: TGTGCCAGCAGCCCTTTGGGGACCGGGGAGACCCAGTACTTC. The chain is built from TRBV6-1 and TRBJ2-5; D possibly matches TRBD1 or TRBD2 (5 bases each). Germline V gives CDR1 MNHNS, CDR2 SASEGT. Between the trimmed V and J ends, which lost 6 bases and 5 bases, there was a span of 16 bases. The CDR3 has 14 amino acids.

The J gene is TRBJ2-7, the V gene TRBV6-2 or TRBV6-3; 14 nucleotides agree with TRBD2. Germline lookup yields CDR1 MNHEY and CDR2 SVGEGT. V was clipped by 0 bases and J by 3 bases; unmatched bases: 4. The length of the CDR3 is 17 residues. The CDR3, as DNA: TGTGCCAGCAGTTACTCGACTAGCGGGAGGGCCGGCTACGAGCAGTACTTC. As protein: CASSYSTSGRAGYEQYF.

A remark on this clonotype: A junction end diverges from the germline sequence, so it may reflect a read error. The chain couples TRBV12-3 or TRBV12-4 to TRBJ2-4; D is tentatively TRBD1 or TRBD2 (5 bases each). This CDR3 has 18 residues. DNA for the CDR3: TGTGCCAGCAGTTTAGGTTTTCGGGGCCAAGTTATATCATACATTAAGTACTTC. It is translated as CASSLGFRGQVISYIKYF.

This chain connects TRBV9 to TRBJ2-5; 15 nucleotides match TRBD2. The CDR3 is 19 residues long. V lost 1 base to trimming and J lost 0 bases; unmatched junction nucleotides: 7. Germline V gene lookup returns CDR1 SGDLS and CDR2 YYNGEE. The CDR3 region is CASSVTGLAGGAYQETQYF. CDR3 DNA sequence: TGTGCCAGCAGCGTAACCGGACTAGCGGGAGGGGCGTACCAAGAGACCCAGTACTTC.

The table lists this clonotype with many counts. V and J are TRBV12-3 or TRBV12-4 and TRBJ1-5; D unresolved. Trimming removed 3 bases from V and 5 bases from J, with 11 bases in between. The CDR3 sequence is 14 residues long. The CDR3 DNA reads TGTGCCAGCAGTTTTTTGGGTCTTTATCAGCCCCAGCATTTT. It encodes CASSFLGLYQPQHF.

This clonotype was recorded at least ten times. This chain joins TRBV11-3 and TRBJ1-1, with no clear D. Germline V lookup: CDR1 SGHNT, CDR2 YENEEA. The V end lost 5 bases, the J end lost 0 bases, and 13 bases lay between the germline ends. The CDR3 is 15 residues long. The CDR3 is CASSPELTVNTEAFF. CDR3 DNA: TGTGCCAGCAGCCCCGAACTCACGGTGAACACTGAAGCTTTCTTT. The full variable domain, in which reference TRBV11-3 and TRBJ1-1 provide the parts outside the CDR3, is EAGVVQSPRYKIIEKKQPVAFWCNPISGHNTLYWYLQNLGQGPELLIRYENEEAVDDSQLPKDRFSAERLKGVDSTLKIQPAELGDSAVYLCASSPELTVNTEAFFGQGTRLTVV.

This rearrangement joins TRBV2 to TRBJ1-6, with 7 nucleotides matching TRBD1. CDR1 and CDR2 (germline): SNHLY, FYNNEI. The CDR3 contains 14 residues. V shed 5 bases and J 5 bases; nucleotides not matched to a gene: 3. The CDR3 loop reads CASSIRGNNSPLHF. In nucleotides, the CDR3 is TGTGCCAGCAGTATCAGGGGGAATAATTCACCCCTCCACTTT.

This clonotype came up many times. This rearrangement joins TRBV6-5 to TRBJ2-7, with D unresolved. V was trimmed by 0 bases and J by 0 bases, leaving 6 bases between them. CDR3 length: 14 amino acids. Per the germline V gene, CDR1 is MNHEY and CDR2 is SVGAGI. In nucleotides, the CDR3 is TGTGCCAGCAGTTACTCACAGAGCTCCTACGAGCAGTACTTC. Its protein is CASSYSQSSYEQYF.

The chain has TRBV12-3 or TRBV12-4 and TRBJ2-5, with 7 bases fitting TRBD2. This CDR3 spans 14 amino acids. V trimming: 8 bases; J trimming: 5 bases; junction bases outside the gene matches: 11. The CDR3 loop is CASGPGREVETQYF. The CDR3 DNA sequence: TGTGCCAGCGGTCCAGGTCGGGAGGTGGAGACCCAGTACTTC.

This clonotype appeared many times. The chain couples TRBV20-1 to TRBJ1-5; 9 bases align to TRBD1. In germline, CDR1 is DFQATT, CDR2 SNEGSKA (reference sequence). CDR3 size: 18 residues. The ends lost 6 bases at V and 4 bases at J; junction bases unmatched: 19. The CDR3 protein is CSAKKTGTGLFFNQPQHF. CDR3 sequence (DNA): TGCAGTGCAAAAAAGACCGGGACAGGGTTGTTTTTTAATCAGCCCCAGCATTTT.

This clonotype has a count of ten or more. The J gene is TRBJ2-7, the V gene TRBV11-2; a possible D gene is TRBD2 (5 bases). The germline V gene has CDR1 SGHAT and CDR2 FQNNGV. CDR3 length: 17 amino acids. The ends were cut back, 0 bases at V and 5 bases at J, with 20 bases in the middle. The CDR3 nucleotides read TGTGCCAGCAGCTTAGAAGGAGGTAGGCCTGAGATCCACGAGCAGTACTTC. Translating gives CASSLEGGRPEIHEQYF.

The chain couples TRBV2 to TRBJ1-1; D possibly corresponds to TRBD1 (6 bases). This CDR3 contains 12 residues. The V gene's germline CDR1 is SNHLY and CDR2 FYNNEI. V was shortened by 8 bases and J by 4 bases, with 11 bases between the two germline ends. CDR3 bases: TGTGCCAGCCATACAGGGAGCACTGAAGCTTTCTTT. This encodes CASHTGSTEAFF.

This clonotype was seen more than once but under ten times. The chain combines TRBV5-6 with TRBJ1-1; D is ambiguous. The CDR3 is 14 residues long. In germline, CDR1 is SGHDT, CDR2 YYEEEE. Trimming removed 0 bases from V and 1 base from J, with 7 bases in between. In DNA, the CDR3 is TGTGCCAGCAGCTTGGACAGCCAGAACACTGAAGCTTTCTTT. Encoded protein: CASSLDSQNTEAFF.

This clonotype was picked up many times. This chain uses TRBV27 with TRBJ1-1, with D unresolved. Between the trimmed V and J ends, which lost 2 bases and 3 bases, there was a span of 7 bases. The CDR3 has 13 residues. In germline, CDR1 is MNHEY, CDR2 SMNVEV (reference sequence). The CDR3 bases are TGTGCCAGCAGTTTAATGGGAGACACTGAAGCTTTCTTT. Its translation: CASSLMGDTEAFF.

In this sample, this clonotype turned up many times. The J gene is TRBJ1-6, the V gene TRBV7-8; no clear D. Trimming left V 5 bases short and J 9 bases short, with 14 bases between. Germline V gene lookup returns CDR1 SGHVS and CDR2 FQNEAQ. The CDR3 has 14 amino acids. The CDR3 DNA is TGTGCCAGCAGCCCGAGTATCAGTAGTTCACCCCTCCACTTT. It yields the protein CASSPSISSSPLHF.

At least ten counts were recorded for this clonotype. The chain is built from TRBV12-3 or TRBV12-4 and TRBJ1-5; D remains unclear. Trimming took 5 bases from V and 5 from J, leaving 10 bases between them. This CDR3 is built from 13 residues. The CDR3 DNA follows: TGTGCCAGCAGTATCCAAATGGATCAGCCCCAGCATTTT. It specifies CASSIQMDQPQHF.

The sample holds many counts of this clonotype. The V gene is TRBV4-1, the J gene TRBJ1-5, with TRBD1 as a possible D gene (6 bases). There are 16 residues in the CDR3. CDR1 and CDR2 from the germline V gene are MGHRA and YSYEKL. The V gene lost 6 bases and the J gene lost 3 bases, with 18 bases spanning the gap. This chain's CDR3 is CASRRGAQEPNQPQHF. DNA for the CDR3: TGCGCCAGCAGGCGGGGGGCCCAGGAGCCCAATCAGCCCCAGCATTTT.

The table lists this clonotype with many counts. This chain joins TRBV20-1 and TRBJ1-5, with 10 positions matching TRBD1. V dropped 5 bases and J dropped 0; count of bases not matched to a gene: 7. This CDR3 has 16 amino acids. In germline, CDR1 is DFQATT, CDR2 SNEGSKA (reference sequence). The CDR3 loop is CSAGGQGRHSNQPQHF. DNA for the CDR3: TGCAGTGCTGGGGGACAGGGGAGGCATAGCAATCAGCCCCAGCATTTT.

This clonotype was recorded at least ten times. The chain is built from TRBV28 and TRBJ2-6; D could derive from TRBD1 or TRBD2 (6 bases each). The V end was cut by 6 bases, the J end by 0 bases, with 12 bases between. Germline V gene lookup returns CDR1 MDHEN and CDR2 SYDVKM. CDR3 length equals 16 residues. The CDR3 coding sequence is TGTGCCAGCAGCACAGGGAGGAGCTCTGGGGCCAACGTCCTGACTTTC. This translates into CASSTGRSSGANVLTF.